Included here is one TCR beta chain sequence, with context. Its antigen remains unidentified. The repertoire was sequenced with immunoSEQ multiplex PCR; TCRdb's copy has only in-frame clones and lacks some. The data show over 150,000 clones, with around nine tenths seen just once and roughly 12% held by the top ten. This sample was taken from a study of T cell responses to AZD1222 COVID-19 vaccine. Regarding the study as a whole: Increased Spike-specific TCR breadth and depth were observed after two AZD1222 doses. Vaccine-associated CD4 TCRs ranged over spike, dominating at 160-218 and 743-854. Repertoire samples came only from after the peak T cell response.

J lost 5 bases, V lost 0 bases, and 2 bases had no gene match. Germline V gene sequence: CDR1 SGHRS, CDR2 YFSETQ. This CDR3 is built from 14 residues. This chain uses TRBV5-1 with TRBJ2-1; 7 bases match TRBD2. This specimen was peripheral blood, taken 28 days after the second AZD1222 dose. The TCR was taken from an adult who received the AZD1222 COVID-19 vaccine. CDR3 in amino acids: CASSLGTRNNEQFF. CDR3 bases: TGCGCCAGCAGCTTGGGGACTAGAAACAATGAGCAGTTCTTC.